These 22 T cell receptor beta chains originate from one sample sequenced in a study of OX40 agonist ivuxolimab in advanced cancers. Repertoires were generated with immunoSEQ multiplex PCR, while TCRdb's copy carries only in-frame clones and drops some. Among tens of thousands of clones listed, around 90% were seen once. The source was CD4+ or CD8+ T cells sorted from blood, collected in a trial of the OX40 agonist ivuxolimab. The receptors shown here come from an adult with an advanced solid tumor such as melanoma, head and neck, liver or kidney cancer.

The chain employs TRBV7-3 and TRBJ2-7, with D possibly called TRBD1 or TRBD2 (5 bases each). Germline loops: CDR1 SGHTA, CDR2 FQGTGA. The V end lost 1 base, the J end lost 4 bases, and 14 bases lay between the germline ends. This CDR3 spans 15 amino acids. In nucleotides, the CDR3 is TGTGCCAGCAGCTTAATGTCTGGGGACGAGTACGAGCAGTACTTC. This gives the protein CASSLMSGDEYEQYF.

The J gene is TRBJ1-2, the V gene TRBV18, with 8 positions matching TRBD1. Germline V gene sequence: CDR1 KGHSH, CDR2 LQKENI. Germline trimming cut 6 bases from V and 4 bases from J; bases unmatched to any gene: 10. The CDR3 loop spans 15 amino acids. The CDR3 DNA follows: TGTGCCAGCTCTCATGGACAGGGTGGGCTCTATGGCTACACCTTC. Protein sequence: CASSHGQGGLYGYTF.

The J gene is TRBJ2-7, the V gene TRBV12-5; D not resolved. Germline-derived CDR1 and CDR2 are LGHNT and FRNRAP. V lost 6 bases to trimming and J lost 2 bases, with 11 bases between them. This CDR3 is built from 13 residues. CDR3 DNA: TGTGCTAGTGGCCTAGGGCATACCTACGAGCAGTACTTC. Translating it yields CASGLGHTYEQYF.

This clone was observed a single time. In DNA, the CDR3 is TGTGCCAGCAGGACAATTCCGACAGGGGGAGCGCGGCTGTACTTC. It yields the protein CASRTIPTGGARLYF. The chain has TRBV6-1 and TRBJ2-5; 9 nucleotides match TRBD1. Unmatched junction bases numbered 18, after V lost 6 bases and J lost 13 bases. CDR1 and CDR2 from the germline V gene are MNHNS and SASEGT. The CDR3 is made up of 15 amino acids.

The V call is TRBV7-8, the J call TRBJ1-1; TRBD1 agrees at 9 bases. With 4 bases clipped from V and 0 bases from J, the junction kept 6 bases outside the gene matches. The CDR3 covers 16 residues. Germline CDR1 is SGHVS and CDR2 is FQNEAQ. The DNA of the CDR3 is TGTGCCAGCAGCTCCCGACAGGGGGTTATGAACACTGAAGCTTTCTTT. This sequence encodes CASSSRQGVMNTEAFF. The full variable domain, rest sourced from reference TRBV7-8 and TRBJ1-1, is GAGVSQSPRYKVAKRGQDVALRCDPISGHVSLFWYQQALGQGPEFLTYFQNEAQLDKSGLPSDRFFAERPEGSVSTLKIQRTQQEDSAVYLCASSSRQGVMNTEAFFGQGTRLTVV.

The rearrangement joins TRBV11-3 to TRBJ2-5, with 7 bases lining up with TRBD2. The germline gives CDR1 SGHNT, CDR2 YENEEA. The CDR3 contains 16 residues. J was trimmed by 8 bases and V by 0 bases; bases with no gene match: 12. The CDR3, as DNA: TGTGCCAGCAGCTTAGATCAGACTAGCTGGTCCTCAACCCAGTACTTC. Amino acids: CASSLDQTSWSSTQYF.

The chain recombines TRBV19 with TRBJ2-3; 9 nucleotides line up with TRBD2. This CDR3 contains 15 residues. Germline CDR1 LNHDA, CDR2 SQIVND (reference sequence). With V trimmed by 6 bases and J by 6 bases, 10 bases remained unmatched. DNA for the CDR3: TGTGCCAGTAGCGGCGCGGGGGGGCCCGGTGATACGCAGTATTTT. Encoded protein: CASSGAGGPGDTQYF.

V gene TRBV7-9 combines with J gene TRBJ2-7; the D gene is possibly TRBD2 (5 bases). CDR3 length: 13 residues. Germline V gene data show CDR1 as SEHNR and CDR2 as FQNEAQ (reference sequence). V was clipped by 2 bases and J by 6 bases, with 11 bases between them. The CDR3 sequence: CASSLSGVGEQYF. The CDR3 nucleotides are TGTGCCAGCAGCTTATCCGGGGTCGGCGAGCAGTACTTC.

This chain links TRBV4-1 with TRBJ2-7; 8 bases are a match to TRBD2. CDR3 length equals 18 residues. J gave up 7 bases and V 1 base, and 18 bases lay outside the gene matches. In germline, CDR1 is MGHRA, CDR2 YSYEKL. Here the CDR3 reads CASSQVQAPLAGPPEQYF. For the CDR3, the DNA is TGCGCCAGCAGCCAAGTCCAAGCCCCCCTAGCGGGCCCCCCGGAGCAGTACTTC.

The CDR3 bases are TGCGCCAGCATTAGGGACAGGGGCTATGGCTACACCTTC. It yields the protein CASIRDRGYGYTF. V is TRBV10-2 and J is TRBJ1-2; 10 nucleotides align to TRBD1. After removal of 7 bases from V and 4 bases from J, the junction contained 3 bases not matched to a gene. The CDR3 has 13 amino acids. Germline CDR1 and CDR2: WSHSY and SAAADI.

The chain carries TRBV18 and TRBJ2-7, with D perhaps TRBD2 (5 bases). The CDR3 sequence is 14 residues long. The germline V and J ends were trimmed by 0 bases and 1 base, with 7 bases remaining between them. Germline loops: CDR1 KGHSH, CDR2 LQKENI. The CDR3 loop is CASSPPSGSYEQYF. In DNA form, the CDR3 reads TGTGCCAGCTCACCACCGAGCGGATCCTACGAGCAGTACTTC.

The CDR3 DNA is TGTGCCTGGACCCTTGGGCGGGGCCCCTACGAGCAGTACTTC. Translation: CAWTLGRGPYEQYF. The chain has TRBV30 and TRBJ2-7, with TRBD2 as a possible D gene (6 bases). Trimming shortened V by 4 bases and J by 2 bases, and 15 bases separated the two germline ends. The CDR3 loop spans 14 amino acids. Per germline, CDR1 GTSNPN and CDR2 SVGIG (reference sequence).

The chain combines TRBV9 with TRBJ2-3; tentatively, D is TRBD2 (6 bases). The CDR3 spans 16 residues. Between the trimmed V and J ends, which lost 4 bases and 1 base, there was a span of 16 bases. Germline assignment: CDR1 SGDLS and CDR2 YYNGEE. The CDR3 here is CASSPNGGDRTDTQYF. The CDR3, as DNA: TGTGCCAGCAGCCCCAACGGCGGGGACCGCACAGATACGCAGTATTTT. The entire variable domain, with the rest obtained from reference TRBV9 and TRBJ2-3, is as follows: DSGVTQTPKHLITATGQRVTLRCSPRSGDLSVYWYQQSLDQGLQFLIQYYNGEERAKGNILERFSAQQFPDLHSELNLSSLELGDSALYFCASSPNGGDRTDTQYFGPGTRLTVL.

The V and J genes are TRBV27 and TRBJ2-2, with 9 nucleotides matching TRBD2. The CDR3 totals 17 residues. Germline V gene lookup returns CDR1 MNHEY and CDR2 SMNVEV (reference sequence). V was pared by 5 bases and J by 3 bases, with 10 bases of the junction left unmatched. The CDR3 spells CASSLISGRGDTGELFF. For the CDR3, the DNA is TGTGCCAGCAGTCTTATTAGCGGGAGAGGGGACACCGGGGAGCTGTTTTTT.

V and J are TRBV5-8 and TRBJ2-3, with a possible D match to TRBD2 (6 bases). The V gene lost 6 bases and the J gene lost 2 bases, with 13 bases spanning the gap. This CDR3 has 14 amino acids. Germline loops: CDR1 SGHTS, CDR2 YDEGEE. CDR3: CASTPGGNTDTQYF. The CDR3 DNA follows: TGTGCCAGCACCCCTGGGGGGAACACAGATACGCAGTATTTT.

The chain has TRBV11-3 and TRBJ2-7; D gene uncertain. Germline V gives CDR1 SGHNT, CDR2 YENEEA. Trimming cost V 4 bases and J 1 base, with 11 bases left between them. The CDR3 consists of 14 residues. CDR3: CASSSEVRSYEQYF. The CDR3, as DNA: TGTGCCAGCAGCTCAGAGGTCAGATCCTACGAGCAGTACTTC.

CDR3 region: CTSSQGSNRVATNEKLFF. For the CDR3, the DNA is TGCACCAGCAGCCAAGGCAGTAACAGAGTTGCAACTAATGAAAAACTGTTTTTT. The chain joins TRBV1 to TRBJ1-4; the D call in the table, TRBD1, was not verified against the DNA. TRBV1 is designated a pseudogene. This CDR3 has 18 amino acids.

The chain uses TRBV2 and TRBJ1-1; 8 nucleotides align to TRBD1. Germline CDR1 and CDR2: SNHLY and FYNNEI. This CDR3 is built from 14 residues. Unmatched junction bases numbered 4, after V lost 5 bases and J lost 2 bases. The CDR3, as DNA: TGTGCCAGCAGTTTCGACAGGGGAAACACTGAAGCTTTCTTT. Translation gives CASSFDRGNTEAFF.

V is TRBV18 and J is TRBJ2-1, with 9 nucleotides matching TRBD1. This CDR3 region has 15 residues. J lost 2 bases, V lost 3 bases, and 2 bases had no gene match. Germline V gene data show CDR1 as KGHSH and CDR2 as LQKENI. CDR3 residues: CASSPGQGAYNEQFF. The CDR3, as DNA: TGTGCCAGCTCACCGGGACAGGGAGCCTACAATGAGCAGTTCTTC.

Of note for this clone: At one of its ends the junction is not consistent with the germline gene, which may arise from a read error. The rearrangement links TRBV7-9 to TRBJ2-7; D is perhaps TRBD1 or TRBD2 (7 bases each). The V gene's germline CDR1 is SEHNR and CDR2 FQNEAQ (reference sequence). The CDR3 contains 13 residues. CDR3 region: CASSFEAGGVWDF. The CDR3 DNA reads TGTGCCAGCAGCTTCGAAGCAGGGGGGGTCTGGGACTTC.

The chain uses TRBV13 and TRBJ2-5; D call uncertain. The germline V gene has CDR1 PRHDT and CDR2 FYEKMQ (reference sequence). V lost 1 base to trimming and J lost 3 bases, with 9 bases between them. The CDR3 is 14 amino acids. CDR3 sequence reads: CASSLVASEETQYF. The CDR3 coding sequence is TGTGCCAGCAGCTTAGTAGCCAGCGAAGAGACCCAGTACTTC.

The chain has TRBV28 and TRBJ1-4; 8 positions agree with TRBD1. V trimming: 2 bases; J trimming: 5 bases; junction bases outside the gene matches: 1. The CDR3 contains 14 residues. The V gene's germline CDR1 is MDHEN and CDR2 SYDVKM. CDR3 DNA: TGTGCCAGCAGTTTAACAGGGGGAAATGAAAAACTGTTTTTT. It translates to CASSLTGGNEKLFF. Drawing the rest from reference TRBV28 and TRBJ1-4, the complete variable domain is DVKVTQSSRYLVKRTGEKVFLECVQDMDHENMFWYRQDPGLGLRLIYFSYDVKMKEKGDIPEGYSVSREKKERFSLILESASTNQTSMYLCASSLTGGNEKLFFGSGTQLSVL.